The rows below give T cell receptor beta chains drawn from one sample of a study of blood T cell repertoires in COVID-19. Only in-frame clones appear in the TCRdb table, and some are missing; sequencing was by immunoSEQ multiplex PCR. The sample carries hundreds of thousands of clones, about nine tenths recorded once. The specimen was peripheral blood. The receptors originated from a man aged 40-55 years with acute or convalescent COVID-19. The conserved cysteine and the conserved F or W are not part of the CDR3 here. The order of the fields is J gene, V gene, CDR3 protein.

J: TRBJ2-7; V: TRBV20-1; CDR3: SVDNYEQY
J: TRBJ2-2; V: TRBV5-3; CDR3: ARSLDRDYTGELF
J: TRBJ2-3; V: TRBV7-9; CDR3: ASSSFAGATDTQY
J: TRBJ2-7; V: TRBV5-5; CDR3: ASSPAPGLALGKQY
J: TRBJ1-4; V: TRBV10-1; CDR3: ASNERTGRNEKLF
J: TRBJ2-3; V: TRBV5-1; CDR3: ASSGGGYTDTQY
J: TRBJ1-1; V: TRBV7-9; CDR3: ASSLGTGDTEAF
J: TRBJ1-4; V: TRBV24-1; CDR3: ATSDGQGASNEKLF
J: TRBJ1-4; V: TRBV28; CDR3: ASSSGRGGANEKLF
J: TRBJ2-2; V: TRBV23-1; CDR3: ASSQRKQGHGTGELF
J: TRBJ1-5; V: TRBV5-4; CDR3: ASSLQGASNQPQH
J: TRBJ1-4; V: TRBV4-3; CDR3: ASSQDRAGGNEKLF
J: TRBJ2-7; V: TRBV28; CDR3: ASSSGQTGAGEQY
J: TRBJ2-7; V: TRBV5-5; CDR3: ASSLRQGASTEQY
J: TRBJ2-7; V: TRBV4-2; CDR3: ASSQGQAPSYEQY
J: TRBJ2-6; V: TRBV29-1; CDR3: SVGQSSGANVLT
J: TRBJ1-5; V: TRBV28; CDR3: ASSHRSNQPQH
J: TRBJ2-1; V: TRBV11-3; CDR3: ASSSGGSPRYNEQF
J: TRBJ2-5; V: TRBV3-1/TRBV3-2; CDR3: ASSQTIPTGMGETQY
J: TRBJ2-1; V: TRBV6-1; CDR3: ASSEEGARYYVYNEQF
J: TRBJ1-2; V: TRBV5-6; CDR3: ASSPSGGYGYT
J: TRBJ2-7; V: TRBV6-1; CDR3: ASSESQGVSYEQY
J: TRBJ2-2; V: TRBV4-2; CDR3: ASSQAGLLANTGELF
J: TRBJ1-4; V: TRBV5-1; CDR3: ASSLTSAPGTGGEKLF
J: TRBJ1-1; V: TRBV6-5; CDR3: ATLDRVGNTEAF
J: TRBJ2-1; V: TRBV5-1; CDR3: ASRRSGGDYNEQF
J: TRBJ2-3; V: TRBV5-1; CDR3: ASSQQVTLSTDTQY
J: TRBJ2-5; V: TRBV24-1; CDR3: ATSDRGETQY
J: TRBJ2-5; V: TRBV5-5; CDR3: ASSPPGQETQY
J: TRBJ1-6; V: TRBV28; CDR3: ASSFRTGGRSPLH
J: TRBJ1-2; V: TRBV5-4; CDR3: AIETGTGGGNGYT
J: TRBJ2-5; V: TRBV28; CDR3: ASRLAGGQETQY
J: TRBJ2-5; V: TRBV2; CDR3: ASTDPPGTGNPETQY
J: TRBJ1-1; V: TRBV7-9; CDR3: ASSYQGNTEAF
J: TRBJ2-2; V: TRBV18; CDR3: ASSSFGSTGSTGELF
J: TRBJ1-1; V: TRBV2; CDR3: ASIPDRMNTEAF
J: TRBJ2-7; V: TRBV18; CDR3: ASSPRSGEPYEQY
J: TRBJ2-1; V: TRBV27; CDR3: ASSPMGADEQF
J: TRBJ1-4; V: TRBV11-1; CDR3: ASSLTATNEKLF
J: TRBJ2-3; V: TRBV24-1; CDR3: ATSELTSGRGTDTQY
J: TRBJ1-2; V: TRBV5-4; CDR3: ASSLGTGGGNYGYT
J: TRBJ2-3; V: TRBV27; CDR3: ASTQSAGSTDTQY
J: TRBJ2-1; V: TRBV27; CDR3: ASTSSLQGGTLNEQF
J: TRBJ2-7; V: TRBV7-9; CDR3: ASSLVAKVGYYEQY
J: TRBJ1-1; V: TRBV4-1; CDR3: ASSQRRDSNTEAF
J: TRBJ1-2; V: TRBV7-2; CDR3: ASSLGDGGGNGYT
J: TRBJ2-1; V: TRBV5-1; CDR3: ASSLTGDTYNEQF